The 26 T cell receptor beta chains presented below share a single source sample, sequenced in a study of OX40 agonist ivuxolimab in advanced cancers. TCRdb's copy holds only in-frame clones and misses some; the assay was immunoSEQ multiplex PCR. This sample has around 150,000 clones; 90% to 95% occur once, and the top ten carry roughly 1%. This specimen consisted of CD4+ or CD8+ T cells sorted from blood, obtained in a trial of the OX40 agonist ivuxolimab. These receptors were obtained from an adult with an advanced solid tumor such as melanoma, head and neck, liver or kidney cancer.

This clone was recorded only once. CDR3 in DNA: TGTGCCAGCAGGAAGACAGGGACCGTAGTACTCGGCTACACCTTC. This sequence encodes CASRKTGTVVLGYTF. The chain employs TRBV28 and TRBJ1-2, with TRBD1 identical over 7 bases. Looked up from germline, CDR1 is MDHEN and CDR2 is SYDVKM. V was clipped by 6 bases and J by 8 bases; unmatched bases: 15. This CDR3 comprises 15 residues.

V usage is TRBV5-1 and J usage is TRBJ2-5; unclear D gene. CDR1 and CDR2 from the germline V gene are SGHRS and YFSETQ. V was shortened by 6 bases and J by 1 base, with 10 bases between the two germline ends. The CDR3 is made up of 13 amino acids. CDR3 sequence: CASTATGQETQYF. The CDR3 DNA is TGCGCCAGCACGGCCACCGGCCAAGAGACCCAGTACTTC.

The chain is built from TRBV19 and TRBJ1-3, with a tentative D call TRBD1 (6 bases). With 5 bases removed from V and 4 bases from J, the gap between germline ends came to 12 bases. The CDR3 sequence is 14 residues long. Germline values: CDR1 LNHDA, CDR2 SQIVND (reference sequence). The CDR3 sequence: CASSLGGLGNTIYF. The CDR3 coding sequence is TGTGCCAGTAGTCTTGGGGGCCTAGGAAACACCATATATTTT.

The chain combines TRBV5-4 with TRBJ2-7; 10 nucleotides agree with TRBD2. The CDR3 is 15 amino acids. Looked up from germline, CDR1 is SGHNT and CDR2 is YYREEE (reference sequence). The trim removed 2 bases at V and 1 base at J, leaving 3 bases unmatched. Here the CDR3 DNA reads TGTGCCAGCAGCTTATCTAGCGGGAGATCCTACGAGCAGTACTTC. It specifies CASSLSSGRSYEQYF.

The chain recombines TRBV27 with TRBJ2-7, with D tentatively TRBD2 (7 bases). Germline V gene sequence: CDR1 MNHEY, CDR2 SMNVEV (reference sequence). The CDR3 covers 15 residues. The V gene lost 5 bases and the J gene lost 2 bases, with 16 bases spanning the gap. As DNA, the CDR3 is TGTGCCAGCAGTCACAAAGGGGGGGGACCCTACGAGCAGTACTTC. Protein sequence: CASSHKGGGPYEQYF.

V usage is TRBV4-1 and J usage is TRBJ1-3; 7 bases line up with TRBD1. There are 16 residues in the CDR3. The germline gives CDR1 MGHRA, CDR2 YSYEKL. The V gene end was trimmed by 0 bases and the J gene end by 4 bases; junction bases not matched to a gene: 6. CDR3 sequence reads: CASSQEDRLLGNTIYF. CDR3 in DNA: TGCGCCAGCAGCCAAGAGGACAGGCTCCTAGGAAACACCATATATTTT.

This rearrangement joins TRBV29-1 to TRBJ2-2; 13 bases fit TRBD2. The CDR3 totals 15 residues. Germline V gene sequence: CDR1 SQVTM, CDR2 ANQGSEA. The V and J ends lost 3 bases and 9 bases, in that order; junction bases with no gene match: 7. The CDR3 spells CSVEWTSGGRRELFF. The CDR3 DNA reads TGCAGCGTTGAGTGGACTAGCGGGGGCCGGAGGGAGCTGTTTTTT.

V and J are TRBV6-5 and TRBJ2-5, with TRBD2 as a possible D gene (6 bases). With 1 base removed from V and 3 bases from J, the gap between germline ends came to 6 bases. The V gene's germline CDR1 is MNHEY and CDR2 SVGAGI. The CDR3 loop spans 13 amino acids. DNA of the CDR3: TGTGCCAGCAGTTACTGGGGGGAAGAGACCCAGTACTTC. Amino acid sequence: CASSYWGEETQYF.

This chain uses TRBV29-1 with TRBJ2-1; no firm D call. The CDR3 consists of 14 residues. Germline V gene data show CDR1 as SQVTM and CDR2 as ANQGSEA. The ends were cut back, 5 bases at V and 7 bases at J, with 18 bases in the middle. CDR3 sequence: CSVRWPPLGNEQFF. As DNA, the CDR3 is TGCAGCGTTAGGTGGCCACCCCTTGGGAATGAGCAGTTCTTC.

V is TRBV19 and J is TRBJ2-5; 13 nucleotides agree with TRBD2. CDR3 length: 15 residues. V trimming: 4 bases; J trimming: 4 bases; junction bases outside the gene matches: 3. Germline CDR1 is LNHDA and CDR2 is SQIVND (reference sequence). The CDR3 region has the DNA TGTGCCAGTAGTAAACTAGCGGGGGGGCGAGAGACCCAGTACTTC. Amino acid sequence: CASSKLAGGRETQYF.

CDR3 residues: CATSRDGAVQSYEQYF. The CDR3 DNA reads as TGTGCCACCAGCAGAGATGGAGCGGTGCAATCCTACGAGCAGTACTTC. The genes are TRBV15 and TRBJ2-7, with D perhaps TRBD2 (5 bases). Trimming left V 0 bases short and J 1 base short, with 13 bases between. CDR3 size: 16 residues. Germline loops: CDR1 LNHNV, CDR2 YYDKDF (reference sequence).

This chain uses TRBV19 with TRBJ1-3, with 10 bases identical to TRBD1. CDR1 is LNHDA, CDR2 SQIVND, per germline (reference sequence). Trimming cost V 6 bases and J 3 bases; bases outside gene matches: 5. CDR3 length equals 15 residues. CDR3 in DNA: TGTGCCAGTAGCTTGACAGGGGGCTTTGGAAACACCATATATTTT. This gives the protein CASSLTGGFGNTIYF.

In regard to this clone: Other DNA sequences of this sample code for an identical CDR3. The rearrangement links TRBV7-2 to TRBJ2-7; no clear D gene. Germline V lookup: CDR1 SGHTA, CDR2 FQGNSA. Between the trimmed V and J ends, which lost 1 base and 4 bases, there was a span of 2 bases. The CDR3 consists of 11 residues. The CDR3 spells CASSLVYEQYF. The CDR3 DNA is TGTGCCAGCAGCTTAGTTTACGAGCAGTACTTC.

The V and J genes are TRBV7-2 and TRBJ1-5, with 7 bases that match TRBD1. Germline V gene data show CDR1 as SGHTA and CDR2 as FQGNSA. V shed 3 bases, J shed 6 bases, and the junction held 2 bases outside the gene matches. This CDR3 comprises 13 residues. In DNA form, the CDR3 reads TGTGCCAGCAGCTTTTGGGACAGTCAGCCCCAGCATTTT. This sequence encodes CASSFWDSQPQHF.

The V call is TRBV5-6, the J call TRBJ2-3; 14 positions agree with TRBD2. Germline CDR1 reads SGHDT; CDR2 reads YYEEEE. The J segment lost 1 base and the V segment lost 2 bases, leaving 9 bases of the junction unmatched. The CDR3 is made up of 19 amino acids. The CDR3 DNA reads TGTGCCAGCAGCTTACGGACTAGCGGGGGGCGCCATCGCACAGATACGCAGTATTTT. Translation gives CASSLRTSGGRHRTDTQYF.

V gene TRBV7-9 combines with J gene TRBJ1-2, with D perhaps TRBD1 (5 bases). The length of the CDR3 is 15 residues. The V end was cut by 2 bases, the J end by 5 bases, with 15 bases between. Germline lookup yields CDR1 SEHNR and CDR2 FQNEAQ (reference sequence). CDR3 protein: CASSLRGPTIYGYTF. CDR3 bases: TGTGCCAGCAGCTTAAGGGGCCCAACGATATATGGCTACACCTTC.

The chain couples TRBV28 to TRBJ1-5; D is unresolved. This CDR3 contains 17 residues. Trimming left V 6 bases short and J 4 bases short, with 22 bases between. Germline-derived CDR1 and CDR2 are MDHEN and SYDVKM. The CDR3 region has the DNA TGTGCCAGCAGCCCCCTGGGGTTAAGGGCAGGTAATCAGCCCCAGCATTTT. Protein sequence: CASSPLGLRAGNQPQHF.

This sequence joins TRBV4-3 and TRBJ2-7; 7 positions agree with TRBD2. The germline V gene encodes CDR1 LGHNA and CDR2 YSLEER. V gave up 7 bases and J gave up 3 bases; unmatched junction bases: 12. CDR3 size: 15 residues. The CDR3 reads CASTTPLADIYEQYF. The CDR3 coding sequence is TGCGCCAGCACCACACCCCTAGCGGACATCTACGAGCAGTACTTC.

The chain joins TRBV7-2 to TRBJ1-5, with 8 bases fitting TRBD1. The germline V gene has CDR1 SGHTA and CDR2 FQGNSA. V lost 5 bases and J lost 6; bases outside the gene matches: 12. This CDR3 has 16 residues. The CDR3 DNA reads TGTGCCAGCAGCCTTTTCCCCGGACAGGGCGGTCAGCCCCAGCATTTT. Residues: CASSLFPGQGGQPQHF.

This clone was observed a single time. The CDR3 region is CASSPSGVLNEQFF. The CDR3 DNA sequence: TGTGCCAGCAGCCCGTCGGGAGTACTCAATGAGCAGTTCTTC. The V gene is TRBV11-2, the J gene TRBJ2-1, with D possibly matching TRBD2 (6 bases). V was trimmed by 5 bases and J by 6 bases, leaving 14 bases between them. Germline CDR1 is SGHAT and CDR2 is FQNNGV. CDR3 size: 14 residues. Variable domain in full (rest from reference TRBV11-2 and TRBJ2-1): EAGVAQSPRYKIIEKRQSVAFWCNPISGHATLYWYQQILGQGPKLLIQFQNNGVVDDSQLPKDRFSAERLKGVDSTLKIQPAKLEDSAVYLCASSPSGVLNEQFFGPGTRLTVL.

CDR3 sequence reads: CASSRSINQPQHF. The DNA of the CDR3 is TGTGCCAGCAGCCGAAGTATCAACCAGCCCCAGCATTTT. The V gene is TRBV28, the J gene TRBJ1-5; no clear D. The CDR3 spans 13 residues. Per germline, CDR1 MDHEN and CDR2 SYDVKM. V shed 6 bases and J shed 7 bases, with 13 bases lying between them.

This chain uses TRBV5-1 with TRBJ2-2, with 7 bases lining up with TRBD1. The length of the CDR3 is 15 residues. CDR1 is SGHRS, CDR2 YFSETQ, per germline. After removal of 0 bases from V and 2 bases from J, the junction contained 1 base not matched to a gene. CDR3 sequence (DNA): TGCGCCAGCAGCTTGGGACAGGGTAACACCGGGGAGCTGTTTTTT. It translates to CASSLGQGNTGELFF.

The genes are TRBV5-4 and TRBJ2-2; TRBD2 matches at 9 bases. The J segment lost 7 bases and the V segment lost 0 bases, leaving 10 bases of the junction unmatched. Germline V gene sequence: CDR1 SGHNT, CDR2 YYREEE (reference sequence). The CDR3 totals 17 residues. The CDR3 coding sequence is TGTGCCAGCAGCTTGGGTGGCGCGGGAGGGCGCGGCGGGGAGCTGTTTTTT. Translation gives CASSLGGAGGRGGELFF.

The DNA for the CDR3 is TGTGCCAGCAGTCGACCCAGGGGGGCGCCGGGCACTGAAGCTTTCTTT. Translation gives CASSRPRGAPGTEAFF. This sequence joins TRBV6-6 and TRBJ1-1; 7 nucleotides line up with TRBD1. V trimming: 5 bases; J trimming: 4 bases; junction bases outside the gene matches: 13. Germline CDR1 reads MNHNY; CDR2 reads SVGAGI (reference sequence). The CDR3 runs 16 residues.

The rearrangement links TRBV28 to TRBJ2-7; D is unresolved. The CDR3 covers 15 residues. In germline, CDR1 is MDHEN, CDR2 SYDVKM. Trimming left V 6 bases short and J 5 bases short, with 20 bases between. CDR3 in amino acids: CASSPLSSSSDEQYF. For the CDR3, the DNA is TGTGCCAGCAGCCCCCTAAGCTCCAGTTCCGACGAGCAGTACTTC. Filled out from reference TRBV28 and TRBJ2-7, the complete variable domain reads DVKVTQSSRYLVKRTGEKVFLECVQDMDHENMFWYRQDPGLGLRLIYFSYDVKMKEKGDIPEGYSVSREKKERFSLILESASTNQTSMYLCASSPLSSSSDEQYFGPGTRLTVT.

The CDR3 DNA follows: TGTGCCAGCAGTTCGCTACCCGGGGGAGGCGAGCAGTTCTTC. This encodes CASSSLPGGGEQFF. The chain has TRBV28 and TRBJ2-1; the D gene is possibly TRBD2 (6 bases). From germline, CDR1 is MDHEN and CDR2 SYDVKM. This CDR3 contains 14 residues. Trimming shortened V by 4 bases and J by 10 bases, and 17 bases separated the two germline ends.